This TCR beta chain was retrieved from a study of blood T cells in healthy people across ages. This clonotype was found a few times. Through a sample-barcoded 5' primer and a J-beta primer mix, a second PCR was run for roughly 6 to 11 cycles. TCRdb redid the calling of the 5' RACE reads with MiXCR, one entry per CDR3 protein. The data hold about 1.6 million distinct CDR3 sequences, with roughly 32% observed a single time. Germline values: CDR1 DFQATT, CDR2 SNEGSKA (reference sequence). The CDR3 length is 15 residues. The source is a woman in her thirties in good health. What was sequenced was blood. The genes are TRBV20-1 and TRBJ2-5, with 10 bases that match TRBD2. The DNA end is a closer match to TRBJ2-7, so the J assignment may be wrong. CDR3 region: CSARVPGTSVNEQYF. The CDR3 DNA reads as TGCAGTGCTAGAGTTCCCGGGACTAGCGTCAACGAGCAGTACTTC.